This TCR beta chain appears in the sequencing data of a study of blood T cells in healthy people across ages. Primers used in a second PCR of roughly 6 to 11 cycles were a sample-barcoded 5' primer and a J-beta primer mix. TCRdb re-derived calls from the 5' RACE reads in MiXCR, one entry per CDR3 protein. The data show about 1.4 million distinct CDR3 sequences, with almost 60% seen just once and approximately 7% held by the top ten. The germline V and J ends were trimmed by 4 bases and 8 bases, with 15 bases remaining between them. The CDR3 consists of 13 residues. Germline CDR1 reads SGHRS; CDR2 reads YFSETQ.

Sequencing was done on a sample of blood. The chain recombines TRBV5-1 with TRBJ1-2, with D possibly TRBD1 on 6 matching bases. This TCR derives from a man aged 18 to 29 in good health. CDR3 nucleotides: TGCGCCAGCAGCGGACAGACGGCGCGGGGCTACACCTTC. Translated: CASSGQTARGYTF.